These 19 T cell receptor beta chains came from one sample sequenced in a study of blood T cell repertoires in COVID-19. Profiling relied on immunoSEQ multiplex PCR, and the TCRdb table lists in-frame clones only, not all of them. The table includes roughly 200,000 clones, approximately 90% detected once. Sample: PBMCs or T cells enriched from blood (not recorded which). The receptor source for this set is a man aged 18 to 35 with acute COVID-19.

This clone was observed a single time. The chain is built from TRBV28 and TRBJ1-3; tentatively, D is TRBD1 (6 bases). Looked up from germline, CDR1 is MDHEN and CDR2 is SYDVKM. V was shortened by 2 bases and J by 0 bases, with 14 bases between the two germline ends. This CDR3 comprises 17 residues. CDR3 nucleotides: TGTGCCAGCAGTTTAGATACACAGGGCCTCTCTGGAAACACCATATATTTT. Protein product: CASSLDTQGLSGNTIYF.

The chain has TRBV12-5 and TRBJ2-5; 12 bases match TRBD2. In germline, CDR1 is LGHNT, CDR2 FRNRAP. V shed 4 bases and J 9 bases; nucleotides not matched to a gene: 3. CDR3 size: 13 residues. CDR3 coding DNA: TGTGCTAGTGGTTCGACTAGCGGGGGATCCCAGTACTTC. Residues: CASGSTSGGSQYF.

This clone showed up just once. J is TRBJ1-4 and V is TRBV6-5; D gene ambiguous. V was shortened by 6 bases and J by 6 bases, with 14 bases between the two germline ends. Germline CDR1 MNHEY, CDR2 SVGAGI. The length of the CDR3 is 14 residues. The DNA for the CDR3 is TGTGCCAGCAGCCCCGTGGCGGAAGATGAAAAACTGTTTTTT. This codes for CASSPVAEDEKLFF.

CDR3 sequence (DNA): TGTGCCAGCAGTCCTGGGGGCCTAGCGGGAGCTTGGGAGCAGTACTTC. It encodes CASSPGGLAGAWEQYF. The chain uses TRBV28 and TRBJ2-7; TRBD2 matches 10 bases. This CDR3 is built from 16 residues. Trimming took 5 bases from V and 7 from J; bases not matched to a gene: 14. From germline, CDR1 is MDHEN and CDR2 SYDVKM.

This chain links TRBV4-2 with TRBJ2-7, with D uncertain. Trimming pared 0 bases from V and 0 bases from J, leaving 6 bases between. The CDR3 covers 14 residues. In germline, CDR1 is LGHNA, CDR2 YNFKEQ. CDR3 coding DNA: TGTGCCAGCAGCCAAGAAGCTATCTCCTACGAGCAGTACTTC. Its protein product is CASSQEAISYEQYF.

The J gene is TRBJ2-3, the V gene TRBV29-1, with D maybe TRBD2 (6 bases). V lost 3 bases, J lost 5 bases, and 21 bases lay in between. This CDR3 spans 16 amino acids. Germline CDR1 reads SQVTM; CDR2 reads ANQGSEA. CDR3 amino acids: CSVEEGWTGVEDTQYF. CDR3 sequence (DNA): TGCAGCGTTGAGGAAGGGTGGACGGGAGTGGAAGATACGCAGTATTTT.

This chain joins TRBV2 and TRBJ2-5; TRBD2 matches at 7 bases. V lost 7 bases to trimming and J lost 3 bases; unmatched junction nucleotides: 5. CDR3 length: 13 residues. Per the germline V gene, CDR1 is SNHLY and CDR2 is FYNNEI. CDR3 coding DNA: TGTGCCAGCATGGAGGCGGGAGAAGAGACCCAGTACTTC. It translates to CASMEAGEETQYF.

A single count supports this clone. The CDR3 DNA reads TGTGCCAGCAGCTTCATCGGGGATGGAAACACCATATATTTT. This encodes CASSFIGDGNTIYF. The chain links TRBV5-6 to TRBJ1-3; D not certain. The V end was cut by 2 bases, the J end by 3 bases, with 9 bases between. Germline lookup yields CDR1 SGHDT and CDR2 YYEEEE. The CDR3 runs to 14 residues.

The chain has TRBV3-1 (or the pseudogene TRBV3-2) and TRBJ1-3, with TRBD1 matching 7 bases. Germline V gene data show CDR1 as LGHDT and CDR2 as YNNKEL (reference sequence). Germline trimming cut 1 base from V and 0 bases from J; bases unmatched to any gene: 3. The CDR3 is 16 amino acids. CDR3 region: CASSQGGTVSGNTIYF. The CDR3 DNA follows: TGTGCCAGCAGCCAAGGAGGGACAGTCTCTGGAAACACCATATATTTT.

This sequence joins TRBV7-9 and TRBJ1-4; D possibly corresponds to TRBD1 (6 bases). Trimming pared 5 bases from V and 2 bases from J, leaving 24 bases between. CDR1 is SEHNR and CDR2 is FQNEAQ in the germline V gene (reference sequence). The CDR3 is 19 amino acids. In nucleotides, the CDR3 is TGTGCCAGCAGCACCAAACAGGGCAGGGGAGGGAAGACTAATGAAAAACTGTTTTTT. It yields the protein CASSTKQGRGGKTNEKLFF.

The chain couples TRBV4-1 to TRBJ2-1; the match to TRBD2 covers 7 bases. Germline CDR1 and CDR2: MGHRA and YSYEKL. V lost 0 bases to trimming and J lost 0 bases; unmatched junction nucleotides: 5. The CDR3 has 17 amino acids. The CDR3 sequence is CASSQDLGGSSYNEQFF. CDR3 sequence (DNA): TGCGCCAGCAGCCAAGATCTGGGCGGGAGCTCCTACAATGAGCAGTTCTTC.

CDR3 loop: CASSLRGQETQYF. DNA of the CDR3: TGTGCCAGCAGTTTACGGGGCCAAGAGACCCAGTACTTC. The V gene is TRBV28, the J gene TRBJ2-5, with D tentatively TRBD2 (5 bases). There are 13 residues in the CDR3. Per germline, CDR1 MDHEN and CDR2 SYDVKM. Between the trimmed V and J ends, which lost 2 bases and 1 base, there was a span of 5 bases. The whole variable domain, filled in from reference TRBV28 and TRBJ2-5, reads DVKVTQSSRYLVKRTGEKVFLECVQDMDHENMFWYRQDPGLGLRLIYFSYDVKMKEKGDIPEGYSVSREKKERFSLILESASTNQTSMYLCASSLRGQETQYFGPGTRLLVL.

V gene TRBV5-1 combines with J gene TRBJ2-1; TRBD1 aligns across 8 bases. With V trimmed by 4 bases and J by 6 bases, 15 bases remained unmatched. Germline CDR1 SGHRS, CDR2 YFSETQ. The CDR3 is 17 amino acids. CDR3 sequence: CASSLLNPGQAGNEQFF. CDR3 DNA: TGCGCCAGCAGCCTACTCAACCCGGGACAGGCGGGCAATGAGCAGTTCTTC.

The chain recombines TRBV6-1 with TRBJ2-7; the match to TRBD1 covers 7 bases. The CDR3 runs 15 residues. Germline lookup yields CDR1 MNHNS and CDR2 SASEGT. The J segment lost 7 bases and the V segment lost 3 bases, leaving 12 bases of the junction unmatched. As DNA, the CDR3 is TGTGCCAGCAGTGATCCGGGACAGATACTTGAGGAGCAGTACTTC. Protein product: CASSDPGQILEEQYF.

The chain is built from TRBV6-5 and TRBJ1-2; weak D call: TRBD1 (5 bases). Between the trimmed V and J ends, which lost 4 bases and 2 bases, there was a span of 11 bases. The CDR3 covers 14 residues. The V gene's germline CDR1 is MNHEY and CDR2 SVGAGI. The CDR3 here is CASSSAGINYGYTF. Here the CDR3 DNA reads TGTGCCAGCAGTTCAGCAGGGATCAACTATGGCTACACCTTC.

The chain recombines TRBV10-1 with TRBJ2-1, with TRBD2 matching over 12 bases. This CDR3 is built from 15 residues. Germline-derived CDR1 and CDR2 are WNHNN and SYGVQD (reference sequence). Trimming removed 3 bases from V and 5 bases from J; junction bases left unmatched: 2. The CDR3 loop is CASSDLAGGNNEQFF. As DNA, the CDR3 is TGCGCCAGCAGTGATCTAGCGGGGGGGAACAATGAGCAGTTCTTC.

V gene TRBV7-8 combines with J gene TRBJ2-2; D is uncertain. Germline lookup yields CDR1 SGHVS and CDR2 FQNEAQ. V was cut by 3 bases and J by 4 bases, with 6 bases left in between. The CDR3 extends over 13 amino acids. CDR3 nucleotides: TGTGCCAGCAGCTTGTCAGTCACCGGGGAGCTGTTTTTT. It codes for CASSLSVTGELFF.

J is TRBJ2-5 and V is TRBV7-9, with D perhaps TRBD2 (7 bases). The V end lost 3 bases, the J end lost 4 bases, and 12 bases lay between the germline ends. Germline assignment: CDR1 SEHNR and CDR2 FQNEAQ (reference sequence). CDR3 length: 14 amino acids. In nucleotides, the CDR3 is TGTGCCAGCAGCTTCCGGGGGGCCCTAGAGACCCAGTACTTC. As protein: CASSFRGALETQYF.

The chain is built from TRBV5-4 and TRBJ2-3, with 7 bases identical to TRBD2. J was trimmed by 5 bases and V by 0 bases; bases with no gene match: 6. Germline V gene data show CDR1 as SGHNT and CDR2 as YYREEE (reference sequence). The CDR3 consists of 15 residues. The CDR3 loop is CASSLETSAEDTQYF. The CDR3, as DNA: TGTGCCAGCAGCTTGGAAACTAGCGCAGAAGATACGCAGTATTTT.